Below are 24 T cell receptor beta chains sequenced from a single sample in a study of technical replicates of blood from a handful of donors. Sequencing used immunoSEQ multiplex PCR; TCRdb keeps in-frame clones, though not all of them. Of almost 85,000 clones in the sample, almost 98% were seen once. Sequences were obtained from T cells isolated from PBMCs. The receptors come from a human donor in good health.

This CDR3 is CASSQDRGREKLFF. The CDR3 DNA reads as TGTGCCAGCAGCCAGGACAGGGGGCGAGAAAAACTGTTTTTT. The chain links TRBV11-2 to TRBJ1-4; 11 nucleotides line up with TRBD1. With 5 bases clipped from V and 8 bases from J, the junction kept 4 bases outside the gene matches. Germline lookup yields CDR1 SGHAT and CDR2 FQNNGV. The CDR3 totals 14 residues.

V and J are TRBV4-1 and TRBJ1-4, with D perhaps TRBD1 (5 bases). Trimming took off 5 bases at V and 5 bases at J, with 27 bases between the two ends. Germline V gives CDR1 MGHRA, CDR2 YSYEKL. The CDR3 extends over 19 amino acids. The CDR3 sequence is CASSGRRAVGGSKNEKLFF. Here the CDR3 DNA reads TGCGCCAGCAGCGGACGCCGCGCCGTGGGGGGGTCGAAGAATGAAAAACTGTTTTTT.

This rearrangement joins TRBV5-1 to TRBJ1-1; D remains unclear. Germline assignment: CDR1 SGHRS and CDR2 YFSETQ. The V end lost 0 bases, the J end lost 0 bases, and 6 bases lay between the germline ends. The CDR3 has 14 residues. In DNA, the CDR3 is TGCGCCAGCAGCTTGGACAGACTGAACACTGAAGCTTTCTTT. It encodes CASSLDRLNTEAFF.

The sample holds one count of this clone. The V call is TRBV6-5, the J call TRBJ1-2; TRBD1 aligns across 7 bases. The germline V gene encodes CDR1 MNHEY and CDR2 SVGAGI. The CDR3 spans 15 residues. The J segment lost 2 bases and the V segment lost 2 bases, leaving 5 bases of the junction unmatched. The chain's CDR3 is CASSYQSTGNYGYTF. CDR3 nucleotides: TGTGCCAGCAGTTACCAGTCGACAGGGAACTATGGCTACACCTTC.

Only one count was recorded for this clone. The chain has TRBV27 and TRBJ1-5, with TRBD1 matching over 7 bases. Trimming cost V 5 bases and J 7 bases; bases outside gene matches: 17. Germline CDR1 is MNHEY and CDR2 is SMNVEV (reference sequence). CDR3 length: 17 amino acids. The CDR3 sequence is CASSLRFQGQVEQPQHF. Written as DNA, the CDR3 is TGTGCCAGCAGTCTCCGATTTCAAGGACAGGTCGAACAGCCCCAGCATTTT.

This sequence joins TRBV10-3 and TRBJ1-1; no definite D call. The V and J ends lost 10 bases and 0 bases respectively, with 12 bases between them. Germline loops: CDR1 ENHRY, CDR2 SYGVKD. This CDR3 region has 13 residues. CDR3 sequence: CASGEGLNTEAFF. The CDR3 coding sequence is TGTGCCAGCGGGGAGGGTTTGAACACTGAAGCTTTCTTT.

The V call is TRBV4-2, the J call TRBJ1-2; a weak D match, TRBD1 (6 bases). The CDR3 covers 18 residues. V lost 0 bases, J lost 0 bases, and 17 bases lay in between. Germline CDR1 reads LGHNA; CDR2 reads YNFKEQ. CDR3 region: CASSQDHWTVPSNYGYTF. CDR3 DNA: TGTGCCAGCAGCCAAGATCACTGGACAGTACCATCTAACTATGGCTACACCTTC.

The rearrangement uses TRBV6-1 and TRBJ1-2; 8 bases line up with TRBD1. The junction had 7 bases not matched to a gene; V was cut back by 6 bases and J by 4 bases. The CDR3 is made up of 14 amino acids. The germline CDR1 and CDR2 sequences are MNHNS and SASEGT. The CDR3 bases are TGTGCCAGCAGCCCGACAGGGGAGGCCTATGGCTACACCTTC. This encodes CASSPTGEAYGYTF.

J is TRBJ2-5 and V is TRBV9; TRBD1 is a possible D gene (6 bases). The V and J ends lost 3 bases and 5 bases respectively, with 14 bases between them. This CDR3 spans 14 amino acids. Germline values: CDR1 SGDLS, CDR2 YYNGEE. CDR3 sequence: CASSGDTPGETQYF. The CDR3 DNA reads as TGTGCCAGCAGCGGGGACACCCCTGGGGAGACCCAGTACTTC.

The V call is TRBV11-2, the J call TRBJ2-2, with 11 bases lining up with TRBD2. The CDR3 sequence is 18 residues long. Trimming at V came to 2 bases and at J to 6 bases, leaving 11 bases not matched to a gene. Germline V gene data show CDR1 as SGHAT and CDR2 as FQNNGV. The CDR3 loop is CASSLSLGVSGGAGELFF. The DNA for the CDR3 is TGTGCCAGCAGCTTATCCCTGGGTGTTAGCGGGGGGGCCGGGGAGCTGTTTTTT.

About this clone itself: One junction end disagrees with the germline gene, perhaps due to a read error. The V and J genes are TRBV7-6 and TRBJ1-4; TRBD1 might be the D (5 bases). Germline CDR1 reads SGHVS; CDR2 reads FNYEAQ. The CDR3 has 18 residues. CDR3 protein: CASSLGLTTGGSKEKLFF. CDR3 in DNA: TGTGCCAGCAGCTTAGGTCTGACCACGGGGGGATCTAAGGAAAAACTGTTTTTT.

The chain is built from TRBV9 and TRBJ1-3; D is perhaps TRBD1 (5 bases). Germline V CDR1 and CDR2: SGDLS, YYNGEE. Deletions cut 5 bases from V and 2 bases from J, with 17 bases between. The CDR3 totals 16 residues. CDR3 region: CASSPRSGDTGNTIYF. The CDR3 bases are TGTGCCAGCAGTCCCCGGTCGGGGGATACTGGAAACACCATATATTTT. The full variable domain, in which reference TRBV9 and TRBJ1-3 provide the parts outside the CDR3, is DSGVTQTPKHLITATGQRVTLRCSPRSGDLSVYWYQQSLDQGLQFLIQYYNGEERAKGNILERFSAQQFPDLHSELNLSSLELGDSALYFCASSPRSGDTGNTIYFGEGSWLTVV.

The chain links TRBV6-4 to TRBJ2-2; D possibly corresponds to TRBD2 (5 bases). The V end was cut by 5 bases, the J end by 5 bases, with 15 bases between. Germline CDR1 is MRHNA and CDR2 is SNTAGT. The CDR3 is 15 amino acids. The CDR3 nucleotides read TGTGCCAGCAGTCCTAGCCTAGTGGAGACCGGGGAGCTGTTTTTT. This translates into CASSPSLVETGELFF.

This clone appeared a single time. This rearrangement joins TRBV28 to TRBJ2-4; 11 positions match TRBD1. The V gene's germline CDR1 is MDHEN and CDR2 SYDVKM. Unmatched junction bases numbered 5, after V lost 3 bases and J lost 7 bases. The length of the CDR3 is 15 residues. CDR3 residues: CASSFRTGGPNIQYF. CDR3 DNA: TGTGCCAGCAGTTTCAGGACAGGGGGCCCGAACATTCAGTACTTC.

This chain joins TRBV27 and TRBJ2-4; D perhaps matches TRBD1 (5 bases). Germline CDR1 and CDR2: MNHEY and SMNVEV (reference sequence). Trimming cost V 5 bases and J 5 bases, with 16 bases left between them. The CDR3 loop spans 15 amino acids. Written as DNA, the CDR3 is TGTGCCAGCAGTCCGCTCCTACCGACAGAAAACATTCAGTACTTC. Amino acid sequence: CASSPLLPTENIQYF.

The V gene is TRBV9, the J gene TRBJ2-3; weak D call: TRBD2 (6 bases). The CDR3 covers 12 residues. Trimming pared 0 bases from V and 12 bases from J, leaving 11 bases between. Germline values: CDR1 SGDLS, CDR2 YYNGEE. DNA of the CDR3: TGTGCCAGCAGCGTAGATTTGGGAGGTCAGTATTTT. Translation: CASSVDLGGQYF. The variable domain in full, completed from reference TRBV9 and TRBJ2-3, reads DSGVTQTPKHLITATGQRVTLRCSPRSGDLSVYWYQQSLDQGLQFLIQYYNGEERAKGNILERFSAQQFPDLHSELNLSSLELGDSALYFCASSVDLGGQYFGPGTRLTVL.

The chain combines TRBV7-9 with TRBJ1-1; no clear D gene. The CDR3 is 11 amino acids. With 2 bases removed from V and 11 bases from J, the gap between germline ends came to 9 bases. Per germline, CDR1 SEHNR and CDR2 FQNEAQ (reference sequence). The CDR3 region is CASSLLRGAFF. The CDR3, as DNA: TGTGCCAGCAGCTTACTCCGAGGGGCTTTCTTT.

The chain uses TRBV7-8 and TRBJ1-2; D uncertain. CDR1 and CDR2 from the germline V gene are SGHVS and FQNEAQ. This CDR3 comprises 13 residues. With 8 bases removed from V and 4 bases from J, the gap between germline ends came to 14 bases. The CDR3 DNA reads TGTGCCAGCGGGTGGGAGGTTCTCTATGGCTACACCTTC. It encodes CASGWEVLYGYTF.

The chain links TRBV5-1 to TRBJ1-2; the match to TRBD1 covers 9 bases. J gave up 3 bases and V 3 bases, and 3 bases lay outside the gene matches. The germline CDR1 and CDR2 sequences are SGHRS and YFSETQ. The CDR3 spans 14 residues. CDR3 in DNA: TGCGCCAGCAGCTCGGGGACAGGGCACTATGGCTACACCTTC. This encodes CASSSGTGHYGYTF.

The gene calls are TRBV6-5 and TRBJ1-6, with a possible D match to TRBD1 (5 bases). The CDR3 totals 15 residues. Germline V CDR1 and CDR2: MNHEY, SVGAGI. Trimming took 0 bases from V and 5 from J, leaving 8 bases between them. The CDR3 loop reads CASSYSTVNNSPLHF. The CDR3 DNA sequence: TGTGCCAGCAGTTACTCGACAGTAAATAATTCACCCCTCCACTTT.

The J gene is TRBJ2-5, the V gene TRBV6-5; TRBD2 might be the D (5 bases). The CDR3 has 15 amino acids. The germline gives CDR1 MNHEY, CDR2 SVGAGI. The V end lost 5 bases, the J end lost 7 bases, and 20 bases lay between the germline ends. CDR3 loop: CASSPRKDLGGTQYF. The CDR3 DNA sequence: TGTGCCAGCAGTCCCCGAAAGGACCTCGGAGGGACCCAGTACTTC.

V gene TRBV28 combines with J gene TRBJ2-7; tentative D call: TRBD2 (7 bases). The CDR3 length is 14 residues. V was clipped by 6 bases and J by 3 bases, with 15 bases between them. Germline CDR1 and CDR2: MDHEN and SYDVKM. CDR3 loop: CASRGRGVGYEQYF. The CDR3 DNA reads TGTGCCAGCAGGGGGAGGGGGGTTGGCTACGAGCAGTACTTC.

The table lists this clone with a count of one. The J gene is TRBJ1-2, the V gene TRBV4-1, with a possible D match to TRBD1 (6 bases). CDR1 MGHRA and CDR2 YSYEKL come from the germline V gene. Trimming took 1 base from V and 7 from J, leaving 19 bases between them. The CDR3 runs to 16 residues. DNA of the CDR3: TGCGCCAGCAGCCAAGTCCCATCCGGGGGGCCAGGTGGCTACACCTTC. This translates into CASSQVPSGGPGGYTF.

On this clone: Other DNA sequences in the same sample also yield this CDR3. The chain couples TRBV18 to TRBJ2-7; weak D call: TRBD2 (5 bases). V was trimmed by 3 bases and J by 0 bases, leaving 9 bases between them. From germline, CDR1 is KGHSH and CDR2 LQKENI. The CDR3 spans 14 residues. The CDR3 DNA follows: TGTGCCAGCTCACCGTCTGGGAGCTCCTACGAGCAGTACTTC. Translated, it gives CASSPSGSSYEQYF.